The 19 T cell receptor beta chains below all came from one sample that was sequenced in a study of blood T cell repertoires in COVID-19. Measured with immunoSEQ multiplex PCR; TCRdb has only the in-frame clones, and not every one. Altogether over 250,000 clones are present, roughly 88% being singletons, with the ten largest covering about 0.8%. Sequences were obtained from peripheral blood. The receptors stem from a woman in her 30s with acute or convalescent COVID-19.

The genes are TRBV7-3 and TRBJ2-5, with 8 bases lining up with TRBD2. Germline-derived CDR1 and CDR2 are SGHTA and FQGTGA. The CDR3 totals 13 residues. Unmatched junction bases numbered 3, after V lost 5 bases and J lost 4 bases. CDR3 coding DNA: TGTGCCAGCAGCAAAAGCGGGGGAGAGACCCAGTACTTC. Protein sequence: CASSKSGGETQYF.

The CDR3 loop reads CSVYGTVNTGELFF. The CDR3 DNA reads as TGCAGCGTTTATGGGACTGTGAACACCGGGGAGCTGTTTTTT. The chain uses TRBV29-1 and TRBJ2-2; TRBD2 might be the D (6 bases). The CDR3 covers 14 residues. Trimming pared 5 bases from V and 1 base from J, leaving 11 bases between. CDR1 and CDR2 from the germline V gene are SQVTM and ANQGSEA.

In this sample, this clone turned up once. CDR3 sequence: CASTPGYKTEAFF. The CDR3 DNA follows: TGCGCCAGCACCCCGGGTTATAAGACTGAAGCTTTCTTT. The J gene is TRBJ1-1, the V gene TRBV5-1; D uncertain. The germline V gene encodes CDR1 SGHRS and CDR2 YFSETQ. V lost 6 bases, J lost 5 bases, and 14 bases lay in between. The CDR3 is 13 amino acids.

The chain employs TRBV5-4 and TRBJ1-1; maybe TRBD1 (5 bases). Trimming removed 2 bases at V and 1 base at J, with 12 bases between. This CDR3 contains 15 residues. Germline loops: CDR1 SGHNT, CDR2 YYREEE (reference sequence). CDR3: CASSFVIGANTEAFF. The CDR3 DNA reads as TGTGCCAGCAGCTTTGTTATTGGGGCGAACACTGAAGCTTTCTTT.

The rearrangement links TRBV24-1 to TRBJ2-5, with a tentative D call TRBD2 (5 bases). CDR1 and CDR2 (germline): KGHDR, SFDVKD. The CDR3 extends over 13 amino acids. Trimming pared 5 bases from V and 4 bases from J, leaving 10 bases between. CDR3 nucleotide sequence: TGTGCCACCAGTGGAGTCCGGGGAGAGACCCAGTACTTC. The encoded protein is CATSGVRGETQYF.

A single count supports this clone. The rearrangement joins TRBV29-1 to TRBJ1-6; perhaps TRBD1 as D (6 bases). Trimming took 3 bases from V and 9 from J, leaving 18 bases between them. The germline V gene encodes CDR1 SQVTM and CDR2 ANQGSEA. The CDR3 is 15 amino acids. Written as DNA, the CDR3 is TGCAGCGTTGAGGGTACAGGGCTTTGGGGTTCACCCCTCCACTTT. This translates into CSVEGTGLWGSPLHF.

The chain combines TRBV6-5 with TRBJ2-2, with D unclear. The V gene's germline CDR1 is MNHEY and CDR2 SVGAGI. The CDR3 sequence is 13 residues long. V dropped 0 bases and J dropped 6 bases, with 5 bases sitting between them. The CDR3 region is CASSYSSAGELFF. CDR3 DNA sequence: TGTGCCAGCAGTTACTCTTCGGCCGGGGAGCTGTTTTTT.

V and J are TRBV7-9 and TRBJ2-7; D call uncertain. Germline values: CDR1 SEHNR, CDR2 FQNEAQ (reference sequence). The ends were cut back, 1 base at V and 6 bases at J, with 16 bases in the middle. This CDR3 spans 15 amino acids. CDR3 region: CASSLDGLPRPEQYF. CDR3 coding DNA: TGTGCCAGCAGCTTAGATGGGCTACCCAGGCCCGAGCAGTACTTC.

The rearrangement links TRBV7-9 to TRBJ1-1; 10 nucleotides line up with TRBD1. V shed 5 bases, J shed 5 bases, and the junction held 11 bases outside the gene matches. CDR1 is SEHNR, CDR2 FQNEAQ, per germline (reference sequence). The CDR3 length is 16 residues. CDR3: CASSQPKDRGGTEAFF. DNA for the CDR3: TGTGCCAGCAGCCAACCTAAGGACAGGGGGGGAACTGAAGCTTTCTTT.

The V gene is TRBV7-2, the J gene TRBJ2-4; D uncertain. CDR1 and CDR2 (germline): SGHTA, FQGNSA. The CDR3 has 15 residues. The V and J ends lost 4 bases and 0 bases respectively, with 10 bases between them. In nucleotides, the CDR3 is TGTGCCAGCAGCTCCGGTCGGTTAGCCAAAAACATTCAGTACTTC. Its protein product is CASSSGRLAKNIQYF. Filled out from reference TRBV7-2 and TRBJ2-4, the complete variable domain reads GAGVSQSPSNKVTEKGKDVELRCDPISGHTALYWYRQSLGQGLEFLIYFQGNSAPDKSGLPSDRFSAERTGGSVSTLTIQRTQQEDSAVYLCASSSGRLAKNIQYFGAGTRLSVL.

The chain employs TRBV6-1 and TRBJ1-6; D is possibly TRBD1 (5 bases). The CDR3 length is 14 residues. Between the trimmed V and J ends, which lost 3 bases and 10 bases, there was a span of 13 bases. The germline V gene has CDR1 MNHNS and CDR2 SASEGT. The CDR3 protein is CASSEGPVLSPLHF. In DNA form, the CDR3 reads TGTGCCAGCAGTGAGGGGCCGGTTTTGTCACCCCTCCACTTT.

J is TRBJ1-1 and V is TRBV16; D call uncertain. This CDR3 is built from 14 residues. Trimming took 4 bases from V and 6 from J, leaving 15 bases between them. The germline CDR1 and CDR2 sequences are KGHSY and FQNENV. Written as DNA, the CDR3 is TGTGCCAGCAGCCTGGGAGGAGGGTTTTCTGAAGCTTTCTTT. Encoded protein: CASSLGGGFSEAFF.

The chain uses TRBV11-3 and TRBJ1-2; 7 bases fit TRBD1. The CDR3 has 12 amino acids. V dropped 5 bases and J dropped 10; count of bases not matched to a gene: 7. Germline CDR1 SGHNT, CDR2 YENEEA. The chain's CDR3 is CASSQRTGFYTF. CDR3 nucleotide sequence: TGTGCCAGCAGCCAAAGGACAGGATTCTACACCTTC. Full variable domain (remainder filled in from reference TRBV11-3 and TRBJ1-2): EAGVVQSPRYKIIEKKQPVAFWCNPISGHNTLYWYLQNLGQGPELLIRYENEEAVDDSQLPKDRFSAERLKGVDSTLKIQPAELGDSAVYLCASSQRTGFYTFGSGTRLTVV.

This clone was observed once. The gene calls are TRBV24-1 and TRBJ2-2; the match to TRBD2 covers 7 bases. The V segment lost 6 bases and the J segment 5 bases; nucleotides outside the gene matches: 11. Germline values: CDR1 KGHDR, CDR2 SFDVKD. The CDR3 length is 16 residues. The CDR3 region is CATSPLGGRGTGELFF. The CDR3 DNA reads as TGTGCCACCAGTCCCCTTGGAGGGAGGGGTACCGGGGAGCTGTTTTTT.

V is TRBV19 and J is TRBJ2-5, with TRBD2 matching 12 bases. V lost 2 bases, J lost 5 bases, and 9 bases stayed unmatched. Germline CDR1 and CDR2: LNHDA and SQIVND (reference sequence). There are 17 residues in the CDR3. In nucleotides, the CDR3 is TGTGCCAGTAGTATAACTAGCGGGAGGTCCCGGTGGGAGACCCAGTACTTC. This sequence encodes CASSITSGRSRWETQYF.

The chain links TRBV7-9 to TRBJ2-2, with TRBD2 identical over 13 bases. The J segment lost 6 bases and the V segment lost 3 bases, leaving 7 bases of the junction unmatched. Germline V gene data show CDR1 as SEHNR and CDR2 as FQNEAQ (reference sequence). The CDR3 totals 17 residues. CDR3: CASSFPGLAGDPGELFF. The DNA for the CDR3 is TGTGCCAGCAGCTTCCCTGGACTAGCGGGAGATCCCGGGGAGCTGTTTTTT.

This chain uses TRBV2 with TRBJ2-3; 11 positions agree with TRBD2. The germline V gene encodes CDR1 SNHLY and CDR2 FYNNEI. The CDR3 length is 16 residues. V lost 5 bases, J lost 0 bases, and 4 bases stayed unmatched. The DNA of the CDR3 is TGTGCCAGCAGTCACCGGACTAGCGGGAGCACAGATACGCAGTATTTT. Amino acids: CASSHRTSGSTDTQYF.

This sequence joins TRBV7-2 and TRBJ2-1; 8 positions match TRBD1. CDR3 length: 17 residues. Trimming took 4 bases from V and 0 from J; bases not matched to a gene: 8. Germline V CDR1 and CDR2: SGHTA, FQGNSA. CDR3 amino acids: CASSSGTGVSSYNEQFF. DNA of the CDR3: TGTGCCAGCAGCTCCGGGACAGGCGTTAGCTCCTACAATGAGCAGTTCTTC.

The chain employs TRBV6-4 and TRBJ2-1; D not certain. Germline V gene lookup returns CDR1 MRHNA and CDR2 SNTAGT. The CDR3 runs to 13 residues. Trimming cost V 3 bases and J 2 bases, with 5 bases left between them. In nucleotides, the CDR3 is TGTGCCAGCAGTGATAGAGCCTACAATGAGCAGTTCTTC. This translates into CASSDRAYNEQFF.